One sample yielded the 27 T cell receptor beta chains listed below, sequenced in a study of T-cell memory formation after mild COVID-19. MiXCR, run by TCRdb on the 5' RACE reads, gives a single entry per CDR3 protein. This table holds 70,000 to 100,000 distinct CDR3 sequences, roughly an eighth found once. Sequencing used PBMCs or a T cell subset sorted from them (not recorded which). The receptors stem from an adult woman who had mild COVID-19 (a few samples of this study predate the infection). Cell type and time point are not known.

In its sample, this clonotype was seen a few times. The chain's CDR3 is CASSSGDIGHRQETQYF. The CDR3 DNA sequence: TGTGCCAGCAGCTCAGGCGATATTGGGCACCGCCAAGAGACCCAGTACTTC. The J gene is TRBJ2-5, the V gene TRBV11-2, with D uncertain. CDR1 and CDR2 (germline): SGHAT, FQNNGV. Trimming removed 4 bases from V and 1 base from J, with 19 bases in between. This CDR3 spans 17 amino acids. Drawing the rest from reference TRBV11-2 and TRBJ2-5, the complete variable domain is EAGVAQSPRYKIIEKRQSVAFWCNPISGHATLYWYQQILGQGPKLLIQFQNNGVVDDSQLPKDRFSAERLKGVDSTLKIQPAKLEDSAVYLCASSSGDIGHRQETQYFGPGTRLLVL.

CDR3 DNA: TGCGCCAGCAGCTTACTTAGACAGGGAGGTCAGCCCCAGCATTTT. Translation: CASSLLRQGGQPQHF. The rearrangement links TRBV5-1 to TRBJ1-5; 7 nucleotides line up with TRBD1. The V segment lost 2 bases and the J segment 6 bases; nucleotides outside the gene matches: 8. Germline lookup yields CDR1 SGHRS and CDR2 YFSETQ. The CDR3 runs to 15 residues.

The chain carries TRBV6-2 or TRBV6-3 and TRBJ2-2; TRBD2 matches 9 bases. V trimming: 5 bases; J trimming: 6 bases; junction bases outside the gene matches: 22. The CDR3 has 20 residues. The germline gives CDR1 MNHEY, CDR2 SVGEGT. CDR3 residues: CASSGDPHSFSGRGPGELFF. CDR3 coding DNA: TGTGCCAGCAGTGGGGACCCCCATTCCTTTAGCGGGAGAGGTCCCGGGGAGCTGTTTTTT.

The J gene is TRBJ2-3, the V gene TRBV30, with 8 bases matching TRBD1. CDR1 and CDR2 from the germline V gene are GTSNPN and SVGIG (reference sequence). The CDR3 length is 15 residues. V shed 3 bases, J shed 2 bases, and the junction held 7 bases outside the gene matches. The CDR3 region is CAWRAGTGTTDTQYF. The CDR3 nucleotides read TGTGCCTGGAGGGCCGGGACAGGCACCACAGATACGCAGTATTTT.

V and J are TRBV6-1 and TRBJ2-2; either TRBD1 or TRBD2 may supply D (5 bases each). Trimming left V 2 bases short and J 4 bases short, with 8 bases between. This CDR3 is 14 amino acids long. The germline gives CDR1 MNHNS, CDR2 SASEGT. The CDR3 region has the DNA TGTGCCAGCAGTGAAAATGGGGGCACCGGGGAGCTGTTTTTT. It translates to CASSENGGTGELFF.

The sample holds a few counts of this clonotype. V gene TRBV7-2 combines with J gene TRBJ2-5; 12 bases are shared with TRBD2. After removal of 3 bases from V and 2 bases from J, the junction contained 10 bases not matched to a gene. CDR1 is SGHTA, CDR2 FQGNSA, per germline. The CDR3 length is 18 residues. The DNA for the CDR3 is TGTGCCAGCAGCTTGGGGGGAAGACTAGCGGGAGAGCAAGAGACCCAGTACTTC. This encodes CASSLGGRLAGEQETQYF.

This chain connects TRBV7-9 to TRBJ2-1, with 9 nucleotides matching TRBD2. There are 15 residues in the CDR3. The germline CDR1 and CDR2 sequences are SEHNR and FQNEAQ (reference sequence). The trim removed 5 bases at V and 3 bases at J, leaving 5 bases unmatched. DNA of the CDR3: TGTGCCAGCAGCGACCTAGCGGGGCTCTACAATGAGCAGTTCTTC. Amino acids: CASSDLAGLYNEQFF.

The rearrangement uses TRBV7-9 and TRBJ2-1, with a weak D call TRBD2 (6 bases). The length of the CDR3 is 16 residues. CDR1 and CDR2 (germline): SEHNR, FQNEAQ (reference sequence). Trimming took off 1 base at V and 5 bases at J, with 15 bases between the two ends. The CDR3 reads CASSLVAASPHNEQFF. The CDR3 nucleotides read TGTGCCAGCAGCTTAGTAGCGGCTAGCCCCCACAATGAGCAGTTCTTC.

This clonotype turned up a few times. The chain employs TRBV10-3 and TRBJ1-3; 7 nucleotides agree with TRBD1. Germline-derived CDR1 and CDR2 are ENHRY and SYGVKD. With V trimmed by 6 bases and J by 4 bases, 12 bases remained unmatched. The CDR3 length is 16 residues. The CDR3 loop reads CAIRDPDRAVGNTIYF. CDR3 nucleotides: TGTGCCATCAGAGACCCTGACAGGGCTGTCGGAAACACCATATATTTT.

This clonotype was picked up a small number of times. The V gene is TRBV7-3, the J gene TRBJ1-6, with a possible D match to TRBD1 (6 bases). In germline, CDR1 is SGHTA, CDR2 FQGTGA. With 3 bases removed from V and 7 bases from J, the gap between germline ends came to 10 bases. CDR3 length equals 14 residues. The CDR3 spells CASSLGDNNSPLHF. CDR3 nucleotides: TGTGCCAGCAGCTTGGGGGACAACAATTCACCCCTCCACTTT.

This chain uses TRBV7-9 with TRBJ2-7; TRBD2 is a possible D gene (6 bases). V was shortened by 5 bases and J by 5 bases, with 19 bases between the two germline ends. The CDR3 length is 15 residues. Germline V gene sequence: CDR1 SEHNR, CDR2 FQNEAQ (reference sequence). DNA for the CDR3: TGTGCCAGCAGCCCCGCGGTGGGGGGAGTCGACGAGCAGTACTTC. Encoded protein: CASSPAVGGVDEQYF. The variable domain in full, completed from reference TRBV7-9 and TRBJ2-7, reads DTGVSQNPRHKITKRGQNVTFRCDPISEHNRLYWYRQTLGQGPEFLTYFQNEAQLEKSRLLSDRFSAERPKGSFSTLEIQRTEQGDSAMYLCASSPAVGGVDEQYFGPGTRLTVT.

The chain carries TRBV27 and TRBJ2-7, with D possibly TRBD2 on 6 matching bases. In germline, CDR1 is MNHEY, CDR2 SMNVEV (reference sequence). With 4 bases removed from V and 3 bases from J, the gap between germline ends came to 13 bases. The CDR3 is made up of 14 amino acids. Here the CDR3 reads CASSYGTGSYEQYF. CDR3 in DNA: TGTGCCAGCAGTTACGGGACCGGGAGCTACGAGCAGTACTTC.

The rearrangement joins TRBV5-1 to TRBJ1-1; 8 positions agree with TRBD1. The V and J ends lost 4 bases and 1 base, in that order; junction bases with no gene match: 3. Germline V gives CDR1 SGHRS, CDR2 YFSETQ. This CDR3 comprises 14 residues. The CDR3, as DNA: TGCGCCAGCAGCCCCCAGGGGGCGAACACTGAAGCTTTCTTT. Its translation: CASSPQGANTEAFF.

The V call is TRBV6-5, the J call TRBJ2-5; D unclear. Germline lookup yields CDR1 MNHEY and CDR2 SVGAGI. The CDR3 length is 15 residues. Trimming cost V 10 bases and J 4 bases, with 22 bases left between them. The CDR3: CATSSLGFRLETQYF. The CDR3, as DNA: TGTGCCACCAGCAGCCTGGGATTCCGCCTAGAGACCCAGTACTTC.

This clonotype was seen only a few times. The genes are TRBV2 and TRBJ2-1, with no clear D. The CDR3 length is 13 residues. Germline CDR1 and CDR2: SNHLY and FYNNEI. The V gene lost 6 bases and the J gene lost 10 bases, with 16 bases spanning the gap. The CDR3 nucleotides are TGTGCCAGCAGGCCCCCCATGCGGTGGGAGCAGTTCTTC. Its protein product is CASRPPMRWEQFF.

This clonotype was seen more than once but under ten times. J is TRBJ2-3 and V is TRBV27; no definite D call. The germline CDR1 and CDR2 sequences are MNHEY and SMNVEV (reference sequence). Trimming took off 4 bases at V and 0 bases at J, with 11 bases between the two ends. The CDR3 runs 15 residues. The CDR3 region is CASSSPGYSTDTQYF. The CDR3 coding sequence is TGTGCCAGCAGTTCACCGGGTTATAGCACAGATACGCAGTATTTT.

This clonotype was counted between two and nine times. V and J are TRBV4-3 and TRBJ2-1; 8 nucleotides match TRBD2. The CDR3 is 17 amino acids. In germline, CDR1 is LGHNA, CDR2 YSLEER. The trim removed 0 bases at V and 1 base at J, leaving 5 bases unmatched. In DNA, the CDR3 is TGCGCCAGCAGCCAAGATAGGTCTAGCGGGTCCTACAATGAGCAGTTCTTC. Translated, it gives CASSQDRSSGSYNEQFF.

This chain links TRBV18 with TRBJ1-1, with no clear D. The germline gives CDR1 KGHSH, CDR2 LQKENI. The CDR3 has 13 amino acids. The V and J ends lost 4 bases and 1 base respectively, with 7 bases between them. CDR3 amino acids: CASSRPPNTEAFF. The DNA of the CDR3 is TGTGCCAGCTCACGACCGCCGAACACTGAAGCTTTCTTT.

This clonotype turned up a few times. V and J are TRBV2 and TRBJ1-2, with D possibly TRBD1 on 5 matching bases. The CDR3 extends over 14 amino acids. In germline, CDR1 is SNHLY, CDR2 FYNNEI. The ends were cut back, 3 bases at V and 6 bases at J, with 14 bases in the middle. The CDR3 loop reads CASSDLPGVHGYTF. CDR3 nucleotide sequence: TGTGCCAGCAGTGATCTGCCGGGGGTACATGGCTACACCTTC.

This clonotype was counted ten times or more. The genes are TRBV4-3 and TRBJ2-7, with 12 bases matching TRBD2. The trim removed 0 bases at V and 1 base at J, leaving 4 bases unmatched. The germline CDR1 and CDR2 sequences are LGHNA and YSLEER. The CDR3 has 17 amino acids. The chain's CDR3 is CASSQETSGRMSYEQYF. DNA for the CDR3: TGCGCCAGCAGCCAAGAAACTAGCGGGAGGATGTCCTACGAGCAGTACTTC.

The J gene is TRBJ2-2, the V gene TRBV4-1, with D perhaps TRBD2 (6 bases). The CDR3 is made up of 16 amino acids. V was trimmed by 3 bases and J by 4 bases, leaving 15 bases between them. The V gene's germline CDR1 is MGHRA and CDR2 YSYEKL. The CDR3 region has the DNA TGCGCCAGCAGCCAGGGGACTTGGGACCCCACCGGGGAGCTGTTTTTT. This codes for CASSQGTWDPTGELFF.

This clonotype was counted a few times. The rearrangement joins TRBV25-1 to TRBJ1-2; TRBD1 agrees at 7 bases. This CDR3 has 13 amino acids. CDR1 is MGHDK and CDR2 is SYGVNS in the germline V gene. V lost 4 bases, J lost 3 bases, and 2 bases stayed unmatched. This CDR3 reads CASSGQGYYGYTF. CDR3 bases: TGTGCCAGCAGTGGACAGGGATACTATGGCTACACCTTC.

This chain joins TRBV6-5 and TRBJ1-1, with TRBD1 matching 11 bases. The germline gives CDR1 MNHEY, CDR2 SVGAGI. V was clipped by 2 bases and J by 4 bases; unmatched bases: 6. The CDR3 runs to 16 residues. For the CDR3, the DNA is TGTGCCAGCAGTTACACCGGACAGGGGGCGGTCACTGAAGCTTTCTTT. It is translated as CASSYTGQGAVTEAFF.

This clonotype was seen more than once but under ten times. The chain couples TRBV5-1 to TRBJ2-1; 7 bases align to TRBD1. CDR1 and CDR2 from the germline V gene are SGHRS and YFSETQ. The CDR3 extends over 15 amino acids. The V segment lost 2 bases and the J segment 7 bases; nucleotides outside the gene matches: 9. As DNA, the CDR3 is TGCGCCAGCAGCTTAGATCCGGGACAGTCGAATGAGCAGTTCTTC. This sequence encodes CASSLDPGQSNEQFF.

The V and J genes are TRBV29-1 and TRBJ2-7; D possibly corresponds to TRBD1 (6 bases). The CDR3 consists of 14 residues. V was clipped by 3 bases and J by 2 bases, with 14 bases between them. CDR1 is SQVTM, CDR2 ANQGSEA, per germline. The CDR3 loop is CSVELQGWTYEQYF. The CDR3 DNA reads as TGCAGCGTTGAGTTACAGGGATGGACCTACGAGCAGTACTTC.

The chain recombines TRBV7-9 with TRBJ2-7, with a tentative D call TRBD1 (6 bases). The length of the CDR3 is 19 residues. In germline, CDR1 is SEHNR, CDR2 FQNEAQ (reference sequence). Trimming removed 6 bases at V and 0 bases at J, with 27 bases between. CDR3 DNA sequence: TGTGCCAGCAGACCTTCGGTCAGGGGACAAAATGGGAGCTCCTACGAGCAGTACTTC. Encoded protein: CASRPSVRGQNGSSYEQYF.

This clonotype turned up a few times. The V call is TRBV7-9, the J call TRBJ2-1, with D unresolved. Per germline, CDR1 SEHNR and CDR2 FQNEAQ (reference sequence). The V and J ends lost 5 bases and 12 bases respectively, with 11 bases between them. There are 11 residues in the CDR3. This CDR3 reads CASSTLLPQFF. The CDR3 DNA is TGTGCCAGCAGCACTCTCCTTCCGCAGTTCTTC.